Shown below are 26 T cell receptor beta chains from a single sample sequenced in a study of T cells in localized non-small cell lung cancer. Repertoires were generated with immunoSEQ multiplex PCR, while TCRdb's copy carries only in-frame clones and drops some. The data hold fewer than 100,000 clones, with roughly 87% observed a single time. The material was peripheral blood, obtained before any cancer treatment. The receptors shown here come from a man aged 40-75 years with stage I squamous cell lung carcinoma.

J is TRBJ1-2 and V is TRBV10-3; TRBD1 aligns across 7 bases. Germline lookup yields CDR1 ENHRY and CDR2 SYGVKD. J was trimmed by 4 bases and V by 8 bases; bases with no gene match: 10. CDR3 length: 14 amino acids. DNA for the CDR3: TGTGCCATCGGGGAGACAGGGCTCATCTATGGCTACACCTTC. Its translation is CAIGETGLIYGYTF.

The rearrangement uses TRBV9 and TRBJ2-5; 7 bases are shared with TRBD2. CDR3 size: 15 residues. V lost 7 bases and J lost 4; bases outside the gene matches: 13. CDR1 is SGDLS, CDR2 YYNGEE, per germline. In DNA, the CDR3 is TGTGCCAGCGGGACCACCGGGACTATAGGAGAGACCCAGTACTTC. Amino acid sequence: CASGTTGTIGETQYF.

The chain has TRBV2 and TRBJ2-1, with 8 bases lining up with TRBD2. The J segment lost 2 bases and the V segment lost 5 bases, leaving 5 bases of the junction unmatched. The CDR3 sequence is 15 residues long. Per germline, CDR1 SNHLY and CDR2 FYNNEI. Here the CDR3 DNA reads TGTGCCAGCAGTCGGGGGGGCCCGGCCTACAATGAGCAGTTCTTC. Translating it yields CASSRGGPAYNEQFF. The full variable domain, its missing parts supplied by reference TRBV2 and TRBJ2-1, is EPEVTQTPSHQVTQMGQEVILRCVPISNHLYFYWYRQILGQKVEFLVSFYNNEISEKSEIFDDQFSVERPDGSNFTLKIRSTKLEDSAMYFCASSRGGPAYNEQFFGPGTRLTVL.

The rearrangement joins TRBV15 to TRBJ2-3, with TRBD1 matching 9 bases. CDR1 LNHNV and CDR2 YYDKDF come from the germline V gene (reference sequence). V trimming: 5 bases; J trimming: 4 bases; junction bases outside the gene matches: 7. CDR3 length: 15 amino acids. CDR3 residues: CATSPRTGEADTQYF. The DNA of the CDR3 is TGTGCCACCAGCCCCCGGACAGGGGAGGCAGATACGCAGTATTTT.

The CDR3 nucleotides are TGTGCCAGCAGCTTGGTTAACACGATGAACACTGAAGCTTTCTTT. It encodes CASSLVNTMNTEAFF. The chain employs TRBV5-6 and TRBJ1-1; D is unclear. Trimming pared 0 bases from V and 0 bases from J, leaving 9 bases between. Per germline, CDR1 SGHDT and CDR2 YYEEEE. The CDR3 loop spans 15 amino acids.

The V and J genes are TRBV7-2 and TRBJ1-1; 8 bases line up with TRBD1. Germline values: CDR1 SGHTA, CDR2 FQGNSA. There are 14 residues in the CDR3. Trimming at V came to 3 bases and at J to 1 base, leaving 1 base not matched to a gene. The CDR3 loop is CASSFGTGNTEAFF. The CDR3, as DNA: TGTGCCAGCAGCTTCGGGACAGGGAACACTGAAGCTTTCTTT.

The rearrangement joins TRBV30 to TRBJ2-3, with 8 bases lining up with TRBD2. The CDR3 contains 16 residues. J lost 4 bases, V lost 1 base, and 10 bases had no gene match. Germline CDR1 reads GTSNPN; CDR2 reads SVGIG (reference sequence). CDR3 nucleotides: TGTGCCTGGAGTGCGAGGGTAGCGGGGCCCTCAGATACGCAGTATTTT. Residues: CAWSARVAGPSDTQYF.

The chain employs TRBV16 and TRBJ2-3; 10 bases agree with TRBD2. CDR3 length equals 17 residues. Germline V gene lookup returns CDR1 KGHSY and CDR2 FQNENV. V lost 4 bases and J lost 2; bases outside the gene matches: 9. The CDR3 nucleotides are TGTGCCAGCAGCCCGATAGCGGGGGGCCTCAACACAGATACGCAGTATTTT. This encodes CASSPIAGGLNTDTQYF.

The chain combines TRBV5-5 with TRBJ1-1; 7 bases align to TRBD1. V lost 0 bases and J lost 0; bases outside the gene matches: 2. CDR3 length equals 15 residues. Germline CDR1 is SGHKS and CDR2 is YYEKEE (reference sequence). The CDR3: CASSLVGTVNTEAFF. The DNA for the CDR3 is TGTGCCAGCAGCTTGGTTGGGACAGTGAACACTGAAGCTTTCTTT.

The chain carries TRBV7-9 and TRBJ1-6, with 7 bases fitting TRBD1. After removal of 5 bases from V and 10 bases from J, the junction contained 11 bases not matched to a gene. This CDR3 is 15 amino acids long. The germline V gene has CDR1 SEHNR and CDR2 FQNEAQ (reference sequence). CDR3 loop: CASSQGTEVRSPLHF. For the CDR3, the DNA is TGTGCCAGCAGCCAGGGGACAGAGGTTAGGTCACCCCTCCACTTT.

The rearrangement joins TRBV9 to TRBJ2-5; D not certain. Looked up from germline, CDR1 is SGDLS and CDR2 is YYNGEE. This CDR3 contains 15 residues. Trimming took 0 bases from V and 1 from J, leaving 10 bases between them. Here the CDR3 reads CASSVDSYVQETQYF. DNA of the CDR3: TGTGCCAGCAGCGTAGACAGTTACGTCCAAGAGACCCAGTACTTC.

This chain links TRBV7-9 with TRBJ1-6, with 12 bases lining up with TRBD1. CDR1 is SEHNR and CDR2 is FQNEAQ in the germline V gene (reference sequence). The CDR3 extends over 16 amino acids. V dropped 5 bases and J dropped 8; count of bases not matched to a gene: 7. CDR3 region: CASSTPGQGADSPLHF. As DNA, the CDR3 is TGTGCCAGCAGCACGCCGGGACAGGGGGCTGATTCACCCCTCCACTTT. The variable domain in full, with the rest retrieved from reference TRBV7-9 and TRBJ1-6, is DTGVSQNPRHKITKRGQNVTFRCDPISEHNRLYWYRQTLGQGPEFLTYFQNEAQLEKSRLLSDRFSAERPKGSFSTLEIQRTEQGDSAMYLCASSTPGQGADSPLHFGNGTRLTVT.

The chain uses TRBV19 and TRBJ1-5, with 7 bases that match TRBD1. This CDR3 comprises 15 residues. The trim removed 5 bases at V and 4 bases at J, leaving 8 bases unmatched. CDR1 is LNHDA and CDR2 is SQIVND in the germline V gene (reference sequence). CDR3 loop: CASSAGQTLNQPQHF. The CDR3 DNA is TGTGCCAGTAGTGCGGGACAGACCCTTAATCAGCCCCAGCATTTT.

A single count supports this clone. This chain joins TRBV14 and TRBJ1-1; no reliable D call. Trimming took 5 bases from V and 3 from J, leaving 22 bases between them. Germline V gene lookup returns CDR1 SGHDN and CDR2 FVKESK. CDR3 size: 17 residues. The CDR3 DNA reads as TGTGCCAGCAGCAAAACGGGCCCCATCTCGGGTGACACTGAAGCTTTCTTT. Protein: CASSKTGPISGDTEAFF.

The rearrangement joins TRBV5-4 to TRBJ1-2; D gene ambiguous. CDR1 is SGHNT, CDR2 YYREEE, per germline (reference sequence). The V gene lost 2 bases and the J gene lost 3 bases, with 23 bases spanning the gap. The CDR3 is 18 amino acids. CDR3 coding DNA: TGTGCCAGCAGCTTATGGCCCTTGGGCAGTCTCCGAGACTATGGCTACACCTTC. It translates to CASSLWPLGSLRDYGYTF.

Only one count was recorded for this clone. The chain uses TRBV5-1 and TRBJ1-1, with TRBD1 matching over 8 bases. Germline assignment: CDR1 SGHRS and CDR2 YFSETQ. The J segment lost 5 bases and the V segment lost 1 base, leaving 10 bases of the junction unmatched. This CDR3 is 16 amino acids long. The CDR3 loop reads CASSLQAAGGETEAFF. CDR3 nucleotides: TGCGCCAGCAGCTTGCAGGCTGCAGGGGGCGAGACTGAAGCTTTCTTT.

The chain links TRBV20-1 to TRBJ1-1; D remains unclear. The CDR3 length is 11 residues. Trimming pared 7 bases from V and 1 base from J, leaving 7 bases between. Germline V CDR1 and CDR2: DFQATT, SNEGSKA (reference sequence). The CDR3 loop reads CSVEGNTEAFF. The CDR3 DNA reads as TGCAGTGTGGAGGGGAACACTGAAGCTTTCTTT.

The chain combines TRBV19 with TRBJ2-3, with no clear D. V was trimmed by 3 bases and J by 6 bases, leaving 10 bases between them. CDR1 LNHDA and CDR2 SQIVND come from the germline V gene (reference sequence). The CDR3 is made up of 13 amino acids. CDR3: CASSIQVGDTQYF. CDR3 DNA sequence: TGTGCCAGTAGTATTCAAGTCGGGGATACGCAGTATTTT. Looking up the rest from reference TRBV19 and TRBJ2-3 gives the full variable domain: DGGITQSPKYLFRKEGQNVTLSCEQNLNHDAMYWYRQDPGQGLRLIYYSQIVNDFQKGDIAEGYSVSREKKESFPLTVTSAQKNPTAFYLCASSIQVGDTQYFGPGTRLTVL.

This rearrangement joins TRBV5-6 to TRBJ1-6, with D maybe TRBD1 (5 bases). Trimming shortened V by 4 bases and J by 6 bases, and 14 bases separated the two germline ends. Germline V gene sequence: CDR1 SGHDT, CDR2 YYEEEE. This CDR3 contains 15 residues. The CDR3 sequence: CASSLDGAFNSPLHF. CDR3 bases: TGTGCCAGCAGCCTGGATGGGGCTTTTAATTCACCCCTCCACTTT. Full variable domain (missing parts from reference TRBV5-6 and TRBJ1-6): DAGVTQSPTHLIKTRGQQVTLRCSPKSGHDTVSWYQQALGQGPQFIFQYYEEEERQRGNFPDRFSGHQFPNYSSELNVNALLLGDSALYLCASSLDGAFNSPLHFGNGTRLTVT.

This chain uses TRBV5-4 with TRBJ1-1, with 7 bases identical to TRBD1. V trimming: 3 bases; J trimming: 2 bases; junction bases outside the gene matches: 7. Germline loops: CDR1 SGHNT, CDR2 YYREEE (reference sequence). This CDR3 has 15 residues. DNA of the CDR3: TGTGCCAGCAGCTCACCGGGACAGACTAACACTGAAGCTTTCTTT. Its protein is CASSSPGQTNTEAFF. The variable domain in full, with the rest retrieved from reference TRBV5-4 and TRBJ1-1, is ETGVTQSPTHLIKTRGQQVTLRCSSQSGHNTVSWYQQALGQGPQFIFQYYREEENGRGNFPPRFSGLQFPNYSSELNVNALELDDSALYLCASSSPGQTNTEAFFGQGTRLTVV.

J is TRBJ2-5 and V is TRBV5-1; weak D call: TRBD1 (6 bases). V shed 3 bases and J shed 1 base, with 13 bases lying between them. This CDR3 comprises 15 residues. Germline values: CDR1 SGHRS, CDR2 YFSETQ. The CDR3 loop reads CASSSSTGPQETQYF. The CDR3 coding sequence is TGCGCCAGCAGCTCATCGACAGGTCCCCAAGAGACCCAGTACTTC. Drawing the rest from reference TRBV5-1 and TRBJ2-5, the complete variable domain is KAGVTQTPRYLIKTRGQQVTLSCSPISGHRSVSWYQQTPGQGLQFLFEYFSETQRNKGNFPGRFSGRQFSNSRSEMNVSTLELGDSALYLCASSSSTGPQETQYFGPGTRLLVL.

With respect to this clone: A junction end diverges from the germline sequence, so it may reflect a read error. The same CDR3 can be traced to other DNA sequences in this sample. The chain links TRBV5-5 to TRBJ1-2; 8 bases map to TRBD1. The CDR3 is 13 residues long. Looked up from germline, CDR1 is SGHKS and CDR2 is YYEKEE (reference sequence). CDR3 region: CASSPTGVLGYTF. In DNA, the CDR3 is TGTGCTAGCAGCCCGACAGGGGTGCTTGGCTACACCTTC.

V usage is TRBV6-1 and J usage is TRBJ1-5; D is possibly TRBD1 (5 bases). The CDR3 totals 14 residues. Germline CDR1 reads MNHNS; CDR2 reads SASEGT. V was shortened by 3 bases and J by 4 bases, with 10 bases between the two germline ends. CDR3 bases: TGTGCCAGCAGTGACCAGGGTGGTAATCAGCCCCAGCATTTT. Translation: CASSDQGGNQPQHF.

This clone was counted between two and nine times. V usage is TRBV4-1 and J usage is TRBJ1-4, with D uncertain. Germline V lookup: CDR1 MGHRA, CDR2 YSYEKL. This CDR3 is 14 amino acids long. Trimming left V 4 bases short and J 3 bases short, with 9 bases between. The CDR3 region has the DNA TGCGCCAGCAGCCCCCCCGGGGCTAATGAAAAACTGTTTTTT. This gives the protein CASSPPGANEKLFF.

The chain recombines TRBV5-1 with TRBJ1-5; weak D call: TRBD1 (6 bases). Germline CDR1 reads SGHRS; CDR2 reads YFSETQ. This CDR3 spans 14 amino acids. Between the trimmed V and J ends, which lost 0 bases and 5 bases, there was a span of 9 bases. The CDR3 DNA reads TGCGCCAGCAGCTTGGGCAGGGGCGATCAGCCCCAGCATTTT. Protein sequence: CASSLGRGDQPQHF.

The chain combines TRBV7-2 with TRBJ2-1; D may correspond to TRBD1 or TRBD2 (6 bases each). Germline V gives CDR1 SGHTA, CDR2 FQGNSA. Between the trimmed V and J ends, which lost 5 bases and 7 bases, there was a span of 21 bases. This CDR3 has 16 residues. The CDR3 DNA reads TGTGCCAGCAGCCCAGTGGGGGGCAAGAGAACAAATGAGCAGTTCTTC. Protein product: CASSPVGGKRTNEQFF.